This is a list of T cell receptor beta chains from one sample in a study of blood T cell repertoires in COVID-19. Sequenced by immunoSEQ multiplex PCR; TCRdb stores in-frame clones only, minus some. The sample carries approximately 140,000 clones, about nine tenths recorded once. Specimen: PBMCs or T cells enriched from blood (not recorded which). The origin of the receptors is a woman aged 40 to 50 who had been exposed to COVID-19. The CDR3 runs from the conserved cysteine through the conserved F or W. The order of the fields is clone size, D gene, J gene, V gene, CDR3 DNA, CDR3 protein. A D gene is named only where the DNA matches it firmly. The size of a clone is reported for some rows only, either as once, few or many, or as a class for expanded clones.

clone_size: .
d_call: TRBD2
j_call: TRBJ2-1
v_call: TRBV6-2/TRBV6-3
cdr3_nt: TGTGCCAGCAGCGACGCAGCGGGAGTCCCTGAGCAGTTCTTC
cdr3_aa: CASSDAAGVPEQFF

clone_size: .
d_call: TRBD1
j_call: TRBJ1-2
v_call: TRBV7-9
cdr3_nt: TGTGCCAGCAGCCTTTCGACAGGGGAGGGTGGCTACACCTTC
cdr3_aa: CASSLSTGEGGYTF

clone_size: once
d_call: .
j_call: TRBJ1-2
v_call: TRBV25-1
cdr3_nt: TGTGCCAGCAGTGGGACAGTATCCAACTATGGCTACACCTTC
cdr3_aa: CASSGTVSNYGYTF

clone_size: .
d_call: TRBD1
j_call: TRBJ1-4
v_call: TRBV14
cdr3_nt: TGTGCCAGCAGCCCCCGGACAGGGTCATTCGAAAAACTGTTTTTT
cdr3_aa: CASSPRTGSFEKLFF

clone_size: .
d_call: .
j_call: TRBJ1-6
v_call: TRBV6-2/TRBV6-3
cdr3_nt: TGTGCCAGCAGCCAGGGACTCGATTCACCCCTCCACTTT
cdr3_aa: CASSQGLDSPLHF

clone_size: .
d_call: .
j_call: TRBJ1-2
v_call: TRBV29-1
cdr3_nt: TGCAGCGTTTTGCCACCCATGACGGGGGGTTATGGCTACACCTTC
cdr3_aa: CSVLPPMTGGYGYTF

clone_size: .
d_call: .
j_call: TRBJ2-2
v_call: TRBV6-6
cdr3_nt: TGTGCCAGCAGTGGAGGACAGTTTTCCGGGGAGCTGTTTTTT
cdr3_aa: CASSGGQFSGELFF

clone_size: .
d_call: TRBD1
j_call: TRBJ1-2
v_call: TRBV12-3/TRBV12-4
cdr3_nt: TGTGCCAGCAGTCAACAGGGGAACTATGGCTACACCTTC
cdr3_aa: CASSQQGNYGYTF

clone_size: .
d_call: .
j_call: TRBJ1-1
v_call: TRBV19
cdr3_nt: TGTGCCAGTAGTACGCCAGGGGAAACGGGTTTGGGAGCTTTCTTT
cdr3_aa: CASSTPGETGLGAFF

clone_size: .
d_call: .
j_call: TRBJ1-1
v_call: TRBV9
cdr3_nt: TGTGCCAGCAGCGTGGGCTCAATGCCAGCTGTTGAAGCTTTCTTT
cdr3_aa: CASSVGSMPAVEAFF

clone_size: .
d_call: .
j_call: TRBJ1-1
v_call: TRBV4-1
cdr3_nt: TGCGCCAGCAGCCAAGATTTAAGGCAGGGTAAATTCTTT
cdr3_aa: CASSQDLRQGKFF

clone_size: .
d_call: .
j_call: TRBJ2-3
v_call: TRBV11-3
cdr3_nt: TGTGCCAGCAGCTATACACCGGGACTCTTTTTT
cdr3_aa: CASSYTPGLFF

clone_size: .
d_call: .
j_call: TRBJ2-7
v_call: TRBV27
cdr3_nt: TGTGCCAGCAGTTTACAGGGAAACTACGAGCAGTACTTC
cdr3_aa: CASSLQGNYEQYF

clone_size: once
d_call: TRBD1
j_call: TRBJ1-6
v_call: TRBV2
cdr3_nt: TGTGCCAGCAGTGAAGCCGGGACAGGGGGATTATGGGCTGGTTCACCCCTCCACTTT
cdr3_aa: CASSEAGTGGLWAGSPLHF

clone_size: .
d_call: .
j_call: TRBJ2-5
v_call: TRBV28
cdr3_nt: TGTGCCAGCAGTTCCCTTGTGGCACAAGAGACCCAGTACTTC
cdr3_aa: CASSSLVAQETQYF

clone_size: .
d_call: TRBD1
j_call: TRBJ1-1
v_call: TRBV12-3/TRBV12-4
cdr3_nt: TGTGCCAGCAGTGACCGGGACAGGGTTAAAGCTTTCTTT
cdr3_aa: CASSDRDRVKAFF

clone_size: .
d_call: TRBD1
j_call: TRBJ2-1
v_call: TRBV7-3
cdr3_nt: TGTGCCAGCAGCTTATATATGGGACAGGGGCAATCCTACAATGAGCAGTTCTTC
cdr3_aa: CASSLYMGQGQSYNEQFF

clone_size: .
d_call: .
j_call: TRBJ2-7
v_call: TRBV27
cdr3_nt: TGTGCCAGCAGTCCGGGACAATCCTACGAGCAGTACTTC
cdr3_aa: CASSPGQSYEQYF

clone_size: .
d_call: TRBD1
j_call: TRBJ1-1
v_call: TRBV6-5
cdr3_nt: TGTGCCAGCCAACAGGGGGAGAACACTGAAGCTTTCTTT
cdr3_aa: CASQQGENTEAFF

clone_size: .
d_call: .
j_call: TRBJ1-1
v_call: TRBV10-3
cdr3_nt: TGTGCCAGTAACAGGGTAGGGGACACTGAAGCTTTCTTT
cdr3_aa: CASNRVGDTEAFF

clone_size: .
d_call: .
j_call: TRBJ2-5
v_call: TRBV18
cdr3_nt: TGTGCCAGCTCACCACCGGCCGAGACCCAGTACTTC
cdr3_aa: CASSPPAETQYF

clone_size: once
d_call: .
j_call: TRBJ2-2
v_call: TRBV19
cdr3_nt: TGTGCCAGTAGTACAAAACGGGGCGGGGAGCTGTTTTTT
cdr3_aa: CASSTKRGGELFF

clone_size: few
d_call: TRBD1
j_call: TRBJ1-1
v_call: TRBV30
cdr3_nt: TGTGCCGGGGGACAGGCAAAGGGGAACACTGAAGCTTTCTTT
cdr3_aa: CAGGQAKGNTEAFF

clone_size: .
d_call: TRBD2
j_call: TRBJ2-3
v_call: TRBV5-4
cdr3_nt: TGTGCCAGCAGCCTCGGGACTAGCCACCTCACAGATACGCAGTATTTT
cdr3_aa: CASSLGTSHLTDTQYF

clone_size: .
d_call: .
j_call: TRBJ1-2
v_call: TRBV18
cdr3_nt: TGTGCCAGCTCACCAGGGGCGCGGATATCTGGCTACACCTTC
cdr3_aa: CASSPGARISGYTF

clone_size: medium-sized
d_call: .
j_call: TRBJ2-5
v_call: TRBV6-6
cdr3_nt: TGTGCCAGCAGTCCTCAGACTAGAATCGGCTATCAAGAGACCCAGTACTTC
cdr3_aa: CASSPQTRIGYQETQYF

clone_size: .
d_call: .
j_call: TRBJ1-2
v_call: TRBV3-1/TRBV3-2
cdr3_nt: TGTGCCAGCAGCCCTCGGACAGACTCCGACTATGGCTACACCTTC
cdr3_aa: CASSPRTDSDYGYTF

clone_size: .
d_call: .
j_call: TRBJ2-7
v_call: TRBV19
cdr3_nt: TGTGCCAGTAGTATAGATCTGGCTACAGGGAGCTACGAGCAGTACTTC
cdr3_aa: CASSIDLATGSYEQYF

clone_size: few
d_call: .
j_call: TRBJ1-3
v_call: TRBV6-2/TRBV6-3
cdr3_nt: TGTGCCAGCAGTCCCCCTCGACAGCCTTCTGGAAACACCATATATTTT
cdr3_aa: CASSPPRQPSGNTIYF

clone_size: .
d_call: TRBD2
j_call: TRBJ2-7
v_call: TRBV10-3
cdr3_nt: TGTGCCATCCGGGGGGGGTCCTACGAGCAGTACTTC
cdr3_aa: CAIRGGSYEQYF

clone_size: .
d_call: TRBD2
j_call: TRBJ2-7
v_call: TRBV5-4
cdr3_nt: TGTGCCAGCAGCCTTTCGGCTAGCGGGAGCGTGTACGAGCAGTACTTC
cdr3_aa: CASSLSASGSVYEQYF

clone_size: .
d_call: .
j_call: TRBJ2-1
v_call: TRBV9
cdr3_nt: TGTGCCAGCAGCGTAGGTGTCTCCGGCTACAATGAGCAGTTCTTC
cdr3_aa: CASSVGVSGYNEQFF

clone_size: .
d_call: .
j_call: TRBJ1-1
v_call: TRBV19
cdr3_nt: TGTGCCAGTAGTCAGAGCGGGGACACTGAAGCTTTCTTT
cdr3_aa: CASSQSGDTEAFF

clone_size: .
d_call: TRBD1
j_call: TRBJ1-1
v_call: TRBV12-5
cdr3_nt: TGTGCTAGTGGTTTGGTACAGGGGGGAGCTTTCTTT
cdr3_aa: CASGLVQGGAFF

clone_size: .
d_call: .
j_call: TRBJ2-5
v_call: TRBV3-1/TRBV3-2
cdr3_nt: TGTGCCAGCAGCCAAGATCCCGGACTGCAAGAGACCCAGTACTTC
cdr3_aa: CASSQDPGLQETQYF

clone_size: .
d_call: .
j_call: TRBJ1-1
v_call: TRBV27
cdr3_nt: TGTGCCAGCAGTTCAGGAAGGGGGGGGAACACTGAAGCTTTCTTT
cdr3_aa: CASSSGRGGNTEAFF

clone_size: .
d_call: .
j_call: TRBJ2-3
v_call: TRBV4-1
cdr3_nt: TGCGCCAGCAGCCAAGTCGGACTCAGCACAGATACGCAGTATTTT
cdr3_aa: CASSQVGLSTDTQYF

clone_size: .
d_call: TRBD1
j_call: TRBJ1-5
v_call: TRBV6-5
cdr3_nt: TGTGCCAGCAGTTTGGGACAGTACAATCAGCCCCAGCATTTT
cdr3_aa: CASSLGQYNQPQHF

clone_size: .
d_call: .
j_call: TRBJ2-2
v_call: TRBV3-1/TRBV3-2
cdr3_nt: TGTGCCAGCAGCCAAGGAGGGTTCGGGCACCCCGGGGAGCTGTTTTTT
cdr3_aa: CASSQGGFGHPGELFF

clone_size: .
d_call: TRBD2
j_call: TRBJ2-3
v_call: TRBV5-4
cdr3_nt: TGTGCCAGCAGCTTGCTGGGGGATAGCGGGGGTTTAGATACGCAGTATTTT
cdr3_aa: CASSLLGDSGGLDTQYF

clone_size: once
d_call: TRBD1
j_call: TRBJ2-7
v_call: TRBV5-8
cdr3_nt: TGTGCCAGCAGCGCGGACAGGGTTCACGAGCAGTACTTC
cdr3_aa: CASSADRVHEQYF

clone_size: .
d_call: .
j_call: TRBJ2-5
v_call: TRBV5-1
cdr3_nt: TGCGCCAGCAGCTCTCGGGATCCGGAGACCCAGTACTTC
cdr3_aa: CASSSRDPETQYF

clone_size: .
d_call: TRBD2
j_call: TRBJ2-1
v_call: TRBV7-8
cdr3_nt: TGTGCCAGCAGCCGACGGGCGACTAGCGGGAGCCTTTCGGGGTTCTTC
cdr3_aa: CASSRRATSGSLSGFF

clone_size: .
d_call: .
j_call: TRBJ1-2
v_call: TRBV5-4
cdr3_nt: TGTGCCAGCAGTAAAGGGGACCGGGGGAATGGCTACACCTTC
cdr3_aa: CASSKGDRGNGYTF

clone_size: .
d_call: TRBD2
j_call: TRBJ2-3
v_call: TRBV11-2
cdr3_nt: TGTGCCAGCAGCTTCCGCGGGGGGTACACAGATACGCAGTATTTT
cdr3_aa: CASSFRGGYTDTQYF

clone_size: .
d_call: TRBD1
j_call: TRBJ1-2
v_call: TRBV12-5
cdr3_nt: TGTGCTAGTGGTTTAGGGGACAGGAACTATGGCTACACCTTC
cdr3_aa: CASGLGDRNYGYTF

clone_size: .
d_call: .
j_call: TRBJ2-7
v_call: TRBV28
cdr3_nt: TGTGCCAGCAAAGAAGGGGCAGGAGCCTACGAGCAGTACTTC
cdr3_aa: CASKEGAGAYEQYF

clone_size: .
d_call: TRBD1
j_call: TRBJ1-2
v_call: TRBV28
cdr3_nt: TGTGCCAGCAGTGGAGACAGGGGGCAGGTCTATGGCTACACCTTC
cdr3_aa: CASSGDRGQVYGYTF

clone_size: .
d_call: .
j_call: TRBJ2-3
v_call: TRBV6-6
cdr3_nt: TGTGCCAGCAATCTGGCCAGCACAGATACGCAGTATTTT
cdr3_aa: CASNLASTDTQYF

clone_size: .
d_call: .
j_call: TRBJ1-3
v_call: TRBV5-1
cdr3_nt: TGCGCCAGCAGCCCCTGGACAGTCTCTGGAAACACCATATATTTT
cdr3_aa: CASSPWTVSGNTIYF

clone_size: few
d_call: .
j_call: TRBJ1-2
v_call: TRBV3-1/TRBV3-2
cdr3_nt: TGTGCCAGCAGCCAAAGCCAGGGTGGCTACACCTTC
cdr3_aa: CASSQSQGGYTF

clone_size: .
d_call: .
j_call: TRBJ1-1
v_call: TRBV19
cdr3_nt: TGTGCCAGTTCCGGAGACACTGAAGCTTTCTTT
cdr3_aa: CASSGDTEAFF

clone_size: .
d_call: TRBD1
j_call: TRBJ1-2
v_call: TRBV6-5
cdr3_nt: TGTGCCAGCAGTTACTCGGGACAGGGTTCTACCTATGGCTACACCTTC
cdr3_aa: CASSYSGQGSTYGYTF

clone_size: .
d_call: TRBD1
j_call: TRBJ1-4
v_call: TRBV4-1
cdr3_nt: TGCGCCAGCAGCCGAGCGGACAGGGGTGATGAAAAACTGTTTTTT
cdr3_aa: CASSRADRGDEKLFF

clone_size: once
d_call: .
j_call: TRBJ2-1
v_call: TRBV4-1
cdr3_nt: TGCGCCAGCAGCCAAGATGCGGGAAGGGGGCAGTTCTTC
cdr3_aa: CASSQDAGRGQFF

clone_size: .
d_call: .
j_call: TRBJ1-6
v_call: TRBV28
cdr3_nt: TGTGCCAGCAGATTCTCAGGGGTGGCTTCACCCCTCCACTTT
cdr3_aa: CASRFSGVASPLHF

clone_size: .
d_call: TRBD1
j_call: TRBJ2-6
v_call: TRBV9
cdr3_nt: TGTGCCAGCAGCGTAGCTCTGGGACAGGGTTACGGGGCCAACGTCCTGACTTTC
cdr3_aa: CASSVALGQGYGANVLTF

clone_size: few
d_call: TRBD1
j_call: TRBJ1-4
v_call: TRBV27
cdr3_nt: TGTGCCAGCAGTCCCTGGGACAGGGGAAAAGAAAAACTGTTTTTT
cdr3_aa: CASSPWDRGKEKLFF

clone_size: .
d_call: .
j_call: TRBJ1-6
v_call: TRBV4-3
cdr3_nt: TGCGCCAGCAGCCAAGGATGGATACAGTCCTATAATTCACCCCTCCACTTT
cdr3_aa: CASSQGWIQSYNSPLHF

clone_size: .
d_call: .
j_call: TRBJ2-7
v_call: TRBV4-2
cdr3_nt: TGTGCCAGCAGCCAAGACGGGGATTCGATTGAGTACTTC
cdr3_aa: CASSQDGDSIEYF